The entry below describes one TCR beta chain. This clone has just a few counts. Which antigen it targets is not known. The input lacks base qualities; no much larger clone sits a single base away. Trimming accounts for 4 bases at V and 6 bases at J, while the number of junction bases matched to no gene is 8. CDR1 and CDR2 (SGHRS, YFSETQ) derive from the germline V gene. The cysteine opens and the phenylalanine closes a CDR3 of 15 amino acids. Only CDR3 DNA is held: 45 bases, read in frame from base 1. The data stem from a study of blood T cell repertoires in COVID-19 (dated by TCRdb to about 2020). Study-level background: Samples from collaborators originated in the United States, Italy and Spain and spanned both the acute and convalescent phases of COVID-19. A freely available public database, intended as a resource for researchers studying the immune response to SARS-CoV-2, is where the repertoires were released. The samples were drawn from two sources: the first 160 participants of the ongoing ImmuneRACE study, and 1,200 or so subjects contributed by 6 global collaborators. The dataset comprised deeply sampled blood TCRbeta repertoires from subjects exposed to, actively infected with, or recovered from COVID-19. Where available, HLA class I and class II types were taken from metadata supplied by the sample provider and were not determined by assay-based typing. The sample metadata nearly always contained a de-identified subject ID, COVID-19 status, age in years and sex. The prospective study material was composed of cDNA or gDNA derived from T cells, B-cell-depleted T cells, or PBMCs.

What the study reported, not specific to this receptor: How much clinical and demographic metadata was included differed by source and by participant, and the metadata was provided uncurated.

Collaborating institutions collected whole blood in K2EDTA tubes following their own protocols. For TCRbeta analysis, collaborators shipped samples as frozen whole blood, isolated PBMCs, or DNA extracted from either of those sample types. TCRbeta CDR3 regions were amplified from genomic DNA by means of the immunoSEQ Assay, a bias-controlled multiplex PCR. Concerning the study's data processing: Nucleated cell counts per sample were estimated from amplification of reference gene primers within the assay. Sequence reads were collapsed and filtered to measure the absolute abundance of every unique TCRbeta CDR3 rearrangement. For each sample, productive Simpson clonality was calculated by taking the square root of Simpson's diversity index across productive rearrangements. TCRdb took this table from immuneACCESS and kept in-frame rearrangements with V and J called. Such tables lack part of the clones; where checked against another copy, unresolved V genes explain under half of the gap, and the rest is unexplained. That table is the source of V, J and clone size, and D and trimming were worked out from the DNA. In all, the sample holds 130,000 or so clones, and roughly 88% of those were seen once. The top ten constitute 1.5% of the sample.

The source of this sequence is a woman aged 55-70 years with acute or convalescent COVID-19. The sequencing sample was made of peripheral blood. Recombination linked TRBV5-1 to TRBJ2-2; a stretch of 8 junction bases matches TRBD1. The CDR3 protein is CASSPGTGRAGELFF. At the DNA level, the sequence is TGCGCCAGCAGCCCCGGGACAGGCCGGGCCGGGGAGCTGTTTTTT.